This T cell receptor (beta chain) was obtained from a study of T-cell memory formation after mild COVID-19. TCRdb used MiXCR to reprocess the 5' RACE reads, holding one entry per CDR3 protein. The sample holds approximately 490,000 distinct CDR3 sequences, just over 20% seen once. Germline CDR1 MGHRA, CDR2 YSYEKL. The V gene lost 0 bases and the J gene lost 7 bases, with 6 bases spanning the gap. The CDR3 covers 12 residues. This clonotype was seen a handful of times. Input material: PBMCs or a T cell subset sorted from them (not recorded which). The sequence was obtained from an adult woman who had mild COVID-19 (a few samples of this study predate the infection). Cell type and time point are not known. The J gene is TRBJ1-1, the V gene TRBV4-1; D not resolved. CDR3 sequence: CASSQEGSEAFF. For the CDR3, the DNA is TGCGCCAGCAGCCAAGAAGGGAGTGAAGCTTTCTTT.